This T cell receptor beta chain was sequenced during a study of cytomegalovirus exposure and HLA in healthy donors. The wider study: An analysis done earlier identified 117 million unique TCR beta sequences from roughly 190 million T cells. Study observations and caveats: The productive fraction for most TCR beta V segments was about 87% or about 30% in an earlier analysis. Per published accounts, TCR beta sequences correctly predicted the HLA-A and HLA-B alleles of most subjects. Cytomegalovirus status was reportedly diagnosed by the classifier with high specificity and sensitivity.

This clone was seen only a few times. Its antigen is still unknown. Researchers ran the PCR with 60 Vbeta and 13 Jbeta primers. Generated by immunoSEQ multiplex PCR, the TCRdb table keeps only in-frame clones and is missing some. The sample contains roughly 150,000 clones, more than 60% of which appear only once. This clonotype originated in a man younger than 40 in good health and CMV-seropositive. The material sequenced was PBMCs.

The CDR3: CASSLQGNANYGYTF. DNA for the CDR3: TGCGCCAGCAGTCTACAGGGGAATGCTAACTATGGCTACACCTTC. The rearrangement joins TRBV5-1 to TRBJ1-2, with 7 bases that match TRBD1. CDR1 and CDR2 (germline): SGHRS, YFSETQ. Germline trimming cut 5 bases from V and 0 bases from J; bases unmatched to any gene: 7. This CDR3 has 15 amino acids. Supplemented by reference TRBV5-1 and TRBJ1-2, the full variable domain reads KAGVTQTPRYLIKTRGQQVTLSCSPISGHRSVSWYQQTPGQGLQFLFEYFSETQRNKGNFPGRFSGRQFSNSRSEMNVSTLELGDSALYLCASSLQGNANYGYTFGSGTRLTVV.